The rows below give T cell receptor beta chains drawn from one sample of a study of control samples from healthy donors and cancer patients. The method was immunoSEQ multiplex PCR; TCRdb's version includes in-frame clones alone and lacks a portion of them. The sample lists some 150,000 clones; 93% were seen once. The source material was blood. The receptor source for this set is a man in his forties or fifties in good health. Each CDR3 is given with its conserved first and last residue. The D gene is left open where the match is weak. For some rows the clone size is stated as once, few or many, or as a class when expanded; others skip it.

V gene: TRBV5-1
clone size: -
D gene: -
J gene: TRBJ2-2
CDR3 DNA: TGCGCCAGCATCGGGACACCTAACACCGGGGAGCTGTTTTTT
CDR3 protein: CASIGTPNTGELFF

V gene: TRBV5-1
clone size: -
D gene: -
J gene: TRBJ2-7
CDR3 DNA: TGCGCCAGCAGATACGGGACTTCTACAACCTACGAGCAGTACTTC
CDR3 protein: CASRYGTSTTYEQYF

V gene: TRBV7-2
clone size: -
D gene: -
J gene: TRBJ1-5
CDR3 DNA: TGTGCCAGCACCACGGACGGGGGCAATCAGCCCCAGCATTTT
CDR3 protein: CASTTDGGNQPQHF

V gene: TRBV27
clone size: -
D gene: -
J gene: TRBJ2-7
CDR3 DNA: TGTGCCAGCAACCATTACACATCAAATCCACACGAGCAGTACTTC
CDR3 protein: CASNHYTSNPHEQYF

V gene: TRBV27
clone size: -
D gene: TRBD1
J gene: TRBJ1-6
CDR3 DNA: TGTGCCAGCAGATCCGGGACAGGGAGCTCCTATAATTCACCCCTCCACTTT
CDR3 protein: CASRSGTGSSYNSPLHF

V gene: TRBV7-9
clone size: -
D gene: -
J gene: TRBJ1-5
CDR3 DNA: TGTGCCAGCAGCTTCGGTAGGAATCAGCCCCAGCATTTT
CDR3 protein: CASSFGRNQPQHF

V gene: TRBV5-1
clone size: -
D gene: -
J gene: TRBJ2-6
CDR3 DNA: TGCGCCAGCAGCTCTTCAGGTGCCGGGGCCAACGTCCTGACTTTC
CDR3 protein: CASSSSGAGANVLTF

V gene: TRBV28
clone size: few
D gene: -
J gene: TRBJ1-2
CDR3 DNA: TGTGCCAGCACCCGGACGCCTAACTATGGCTACACCTTC
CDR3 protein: CASTRTPNYGYTF

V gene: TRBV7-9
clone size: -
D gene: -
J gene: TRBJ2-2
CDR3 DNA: TGTGCCAGCAGCCCCCGGGGGGCGCGGAACACCGGGGAGCTGTTTTTT
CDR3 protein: CASSPRGARNTGELFF

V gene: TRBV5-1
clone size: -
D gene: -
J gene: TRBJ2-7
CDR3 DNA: TGCGCCAGCAGCTTAGGGGACGAGCAGTACTTC
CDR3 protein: CASSLGDEQYF

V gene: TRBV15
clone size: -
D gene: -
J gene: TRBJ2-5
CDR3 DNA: TGTGCCACCAGCAGAGATGGGACTCGGGAGACCCAGTACTTC
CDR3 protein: CATSRDGTRETQYF

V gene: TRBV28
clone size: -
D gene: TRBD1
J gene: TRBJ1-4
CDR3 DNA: TGTGCCAGCAGTTTATATGGGACAGGGTGGAAAACTAATGAAAAACTGTTTTTT
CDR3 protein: CASSLYGTGWKTNEKLFF

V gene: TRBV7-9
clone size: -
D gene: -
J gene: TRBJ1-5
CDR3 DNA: TGTGCCAGCGGGCCCAGGGACCTCAGCAATCAGCCCCAGCATTTT
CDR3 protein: CASGPRDLSNQPQHF

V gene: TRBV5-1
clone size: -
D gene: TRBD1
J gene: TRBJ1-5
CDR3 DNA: TGCGCCAGCAGCTTGGGGACAGGGGGACAGCCCCAGCATTTT
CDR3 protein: CASSLGTGGQPQHF

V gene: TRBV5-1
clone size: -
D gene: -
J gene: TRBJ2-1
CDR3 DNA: TGCGCCAGCAGCTTGACTAGCTGGTCCTACAATGAGCAGTTCTTC
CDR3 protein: CASSLTSWSYNEQFF

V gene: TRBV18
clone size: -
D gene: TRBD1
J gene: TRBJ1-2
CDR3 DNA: TGTGCCAGCTCACCCGGACAGGGAGGAGGCTACACCTTC
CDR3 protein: CASSPGQGGGYTF

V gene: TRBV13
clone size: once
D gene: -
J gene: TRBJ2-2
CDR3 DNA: TGTGCCAGCAGCTTAGAGCGGCACGGCACCGGGGAGCTGTTTTTT
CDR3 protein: CASSLERHGTGELFF

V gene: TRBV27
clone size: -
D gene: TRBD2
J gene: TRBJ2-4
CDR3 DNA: TGTGCCAGCAGTTACGCGGGAGCAAGTGTGAACATTCAGTACTTC
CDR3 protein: CASSYAGASVNIQYF

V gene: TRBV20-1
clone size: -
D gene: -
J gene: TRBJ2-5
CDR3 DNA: TGCAGTGGGGTCGACGTAGAGACCCAGTACTTC
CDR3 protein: CSGVDVETQYF

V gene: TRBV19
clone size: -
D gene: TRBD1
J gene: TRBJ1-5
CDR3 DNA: TGTGCCAGTAGTGCACCGGGATGGACAGGGGCAAGGCAGCCCCAGCATTTT
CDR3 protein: CASSAPGWTGARQPQHF

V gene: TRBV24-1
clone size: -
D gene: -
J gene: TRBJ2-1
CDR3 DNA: TGTGCCACCAGTGATTTGACTCCAGGGTGGGGGGATTACAATGAGCAGTTCTTC
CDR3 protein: CATSDLTPGWGDYNEQFF

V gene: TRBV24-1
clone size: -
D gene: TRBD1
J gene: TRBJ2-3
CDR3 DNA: TGTGCCACCAGCCCGACAGGGAATACGCAGTATTTT
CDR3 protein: CATSPTGNTQYF

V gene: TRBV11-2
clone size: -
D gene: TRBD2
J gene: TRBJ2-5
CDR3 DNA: TGTGCCAGCAGCTTAGGGGACCGGGGGGTTCAAGAGACCCAGTACTTC
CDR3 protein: CASSLGDRGVQETQYF

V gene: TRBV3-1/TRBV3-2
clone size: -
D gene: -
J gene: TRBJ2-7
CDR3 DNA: TGTGCCAGCAGCCAACGGGGCACCTACGAGCAGTACTTC
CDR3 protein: CASSQRGTYEQYF

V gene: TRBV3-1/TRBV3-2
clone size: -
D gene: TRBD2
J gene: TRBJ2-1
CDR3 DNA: TGTGCCAGCAGTTCTCTAGCGGGTGGAGGGAATGAGCAGTTCTTC
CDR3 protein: CASSSLAGGGNEQFF

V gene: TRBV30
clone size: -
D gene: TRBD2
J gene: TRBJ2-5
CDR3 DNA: TGTGCCTGGAGACGCGGGGGGAGAGGCCGGGAGACCCAGTACTTC
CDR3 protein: CAWRRGGRGRETQYF

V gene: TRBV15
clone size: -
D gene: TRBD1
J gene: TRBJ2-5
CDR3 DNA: TGTGCCACCAGCAGAGATCTCGGGACAGGGGTGGAGACCCAGTACTTC
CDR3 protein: CATSRDLGTGVETQYF

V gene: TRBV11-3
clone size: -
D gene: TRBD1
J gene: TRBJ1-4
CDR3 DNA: TGTGCCAGCAGTAAAAGGGGGCGCGAGGAAAAACTGTTTTTT
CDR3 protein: CASSKRGREEKLFF

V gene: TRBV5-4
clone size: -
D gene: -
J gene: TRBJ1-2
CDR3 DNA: TGTGCCAGCAGCCCCCGAGCAGGGCGGGAGGATGGCTATGGCTACACCTTC
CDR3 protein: CASSPRAGREDGYGYTF

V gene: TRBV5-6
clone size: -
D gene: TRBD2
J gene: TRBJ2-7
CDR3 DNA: TGTGCCAGCAGCTTGGATCGGGGGGCCTACGAGCAGTACTTC
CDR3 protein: CASSLDRGAYEQYF

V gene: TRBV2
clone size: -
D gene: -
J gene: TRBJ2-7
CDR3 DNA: TGTGCCAGCAGTGGTAGTGTATACGAGCAGTACTTC
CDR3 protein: CASSGSVYEQYF

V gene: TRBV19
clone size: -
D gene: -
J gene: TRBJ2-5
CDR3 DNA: TGTGCCAGTAGTAGCGACAGGCGCCCGTACCAAGAGACCCAGTACTTC
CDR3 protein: CASSSDRRPYQETQYF

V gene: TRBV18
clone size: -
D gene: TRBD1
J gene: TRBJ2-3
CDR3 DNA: TGTGCCAGCTCACCAAAGGGGGCGGTAGATACGCAGTATTTT
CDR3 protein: CASSPKGAVDTQYF

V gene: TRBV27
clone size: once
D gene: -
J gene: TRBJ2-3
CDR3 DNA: TGTGCCAGCAGGTGGGACTTCACAGATACGCAGTATTTT
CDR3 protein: CASRWDFTDTQYF

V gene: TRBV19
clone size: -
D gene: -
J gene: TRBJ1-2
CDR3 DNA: TGTGCCAGCTTTGACCCTTCACAGGGCTACACCTTC
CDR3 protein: CASFDPSQGYTF

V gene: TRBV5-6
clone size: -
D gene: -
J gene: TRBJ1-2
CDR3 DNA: TGTGCCAGCAGCTTGGGATCAGTGGTACATGGCTACACCTTC
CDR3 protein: CASSLGSVVHGYTF

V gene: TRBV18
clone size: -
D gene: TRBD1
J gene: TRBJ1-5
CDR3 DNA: TGTGCCAGCTCACTAATCCGGGACAGTGCTCAGCCCCAGCATTTT
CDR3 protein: CASSLIRDSAQPQHF

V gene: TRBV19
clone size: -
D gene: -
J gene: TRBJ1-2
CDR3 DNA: TGTGCCAGCGGAGGGCCGGGCTACACCTTC
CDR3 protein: CASGGPGYTF

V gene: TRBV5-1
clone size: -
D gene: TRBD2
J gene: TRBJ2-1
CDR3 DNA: TGCGCCAGCAGCTTGGCTCTAGCGGGAGGGATTGAGCAGTTCTTC
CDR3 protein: CASSLALAGGIEQFF

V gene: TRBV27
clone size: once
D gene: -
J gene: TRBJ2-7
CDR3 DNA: TGTGCCACCCAGAGAGAATCCGGGACGGGTCCCTACGAGCAGTACTTC
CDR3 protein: CATQRESGTGPYEQYF

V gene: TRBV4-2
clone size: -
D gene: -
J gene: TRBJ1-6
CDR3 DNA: TGTGCCAGCAGCCAAGATCTGGGGGGTAATTCACCCCTCCACTTT
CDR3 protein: CASSQDLGGNSPLHF

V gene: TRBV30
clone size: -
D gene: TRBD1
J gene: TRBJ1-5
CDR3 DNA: TGTGCCTGTGGAACAGGGGGAGGCAATCAGCCCCAGCATTTT
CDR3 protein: CACGTGGGNQPQHF

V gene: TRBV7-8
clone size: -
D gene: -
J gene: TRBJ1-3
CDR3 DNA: TGTGCCAGCAGCTTCTCGGGTATAGGGGGGAAGACTGGAAACACCATATATTTT
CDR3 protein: CASSFSGIGGKTGNTIYF